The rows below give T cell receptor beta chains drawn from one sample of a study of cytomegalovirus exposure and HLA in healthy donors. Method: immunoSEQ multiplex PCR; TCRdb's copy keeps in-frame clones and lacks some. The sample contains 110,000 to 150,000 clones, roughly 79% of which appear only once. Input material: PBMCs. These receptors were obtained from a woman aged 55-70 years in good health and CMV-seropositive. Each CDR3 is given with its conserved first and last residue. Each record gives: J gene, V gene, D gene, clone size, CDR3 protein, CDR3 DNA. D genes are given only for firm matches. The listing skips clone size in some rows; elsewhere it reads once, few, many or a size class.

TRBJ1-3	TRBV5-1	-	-	CASSLEASSGNTIYF	TGCGCCAGCAGCTTGGAAGCGAGCTCTGGAAACACCATATATTTT
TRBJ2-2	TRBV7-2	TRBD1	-	CASRDRGAGELFF	TGTGCCAGCAGGGACAGGGGGGCCGGGGAGCTGTTTTTT
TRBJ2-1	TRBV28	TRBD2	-	CASRLGLAGYEQFF	TGTGCCAGCAGGCTGGGGCTAGCGGGATATGAGCAGTTCTTC
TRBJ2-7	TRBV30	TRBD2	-	CAWTGGGDYEQYF	TGTGCCTGGACGGGGGGTGGTGACTACGAGCAGTACTTC
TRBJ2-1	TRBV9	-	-	CASSPEGVVYNEQFF	TGTGCCAGCAGCCCCGAGGGGGTGGTGTACAATGAGCAGTTCTTC
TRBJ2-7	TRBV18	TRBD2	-	CASSPAGASYEQYF	TGTGCCAGCTCACCAGCGGGAGCTTCCTACGAGCAGTACTTC
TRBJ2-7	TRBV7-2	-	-	CASSPYTDYEQYF	TGTGCCAGCAGCCCCTACACCGACTACGAGCAGTACTTC
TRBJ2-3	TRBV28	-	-	CASRWSGGDTQYF	TGTGCCAGCAGGTGGAGTGGAGGCGATACGCAGTATTTT
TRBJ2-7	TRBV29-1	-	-	CSVETLEGGYEQYF	TGCAGCGTTGAGACACTGGAAGGAGGGTACGAGCAGTACTTC
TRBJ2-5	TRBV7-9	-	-	CASSPRTEDQETQYF	TGTGCCAGCAGCCCGCGGACAGAAGACCAAGAGACCCAGTACTTC
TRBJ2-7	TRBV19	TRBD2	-	CASSMGLRSSYEQYF	TGTGCCAGTAGTATGGGACTACGTAGCTCCTACGAGCAGTACTTC
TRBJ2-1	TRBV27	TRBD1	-	CASSLEQGVRNEQFF	TGTGCCAGCAGTTTAGAACAGGGGGTTAGGAATGAGCAGTTCTTC
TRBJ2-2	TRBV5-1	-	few	CASSIDTNTGELFF	TGCGCCAGCAGCATAGACACGAACACCGGGGAGCTGTTTTTT
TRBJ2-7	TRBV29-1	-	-	CSVGLASTYEQYF	TGCAGCGTTGGTCTAGCGAGTACCTACGAGCAGTACTTC
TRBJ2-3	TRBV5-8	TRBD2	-	CASSLGLAGADTQYF	TGTGCCAGCAGCTTAGGACTAGCGGGGGCAGATACGCAGTATTTT
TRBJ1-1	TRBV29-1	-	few	CSGGGGGTEAFF	TGCAGCGGGGGGGGTGGGGGCACTGAAGCTTTCTTT
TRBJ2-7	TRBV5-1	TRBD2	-	CASSLNPQLARPDEQYF	TGCGCCAGCAGCTTGAATCCCCAACTAGCGCGGCCCGACGAGCAGTACTTC
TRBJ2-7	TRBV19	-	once	CASSDQDYEQYF	TGTGCCAGTAGTGACCAGGACTACGAGCAGTACTTC
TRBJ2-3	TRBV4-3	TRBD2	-	CASSHTSGNTQYF	TGCGCCAGCAGCCATACCAGCGGGAATACGCAGTATTTT
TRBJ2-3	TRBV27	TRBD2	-	CASSPLAGADTQYF	TGTGCCAGCAGTCCACTAGCGGGAGCAGATACGCAGTATTTT
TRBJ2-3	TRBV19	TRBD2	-	CASSISSGTTDTQYF	TGTGCCAGTAGTATTAGTAGCGGGACGACAGATACGCAGTATTTT
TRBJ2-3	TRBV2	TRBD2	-	CASTGGLAGVSDTQYF	TGTGCCAGCACTGGGGGACTAGCGGGAGTTTCAGATACGCAGTATTTT
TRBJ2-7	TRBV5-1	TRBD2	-	CASSVGTSGTYEQYF	TGCGCCAGCAGCGTCGGGACTAGCGGGACCTACGAGCAGTACTTC
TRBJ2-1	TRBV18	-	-	CASAPQGSSYNEQFF	TGTGCCAGCGCACCCCAGGGAAGCTCCTACAATGAGCAGTTCTTC
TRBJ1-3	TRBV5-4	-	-	CASSSGTSSGNTIYF	TGTGCCAGCAGCTCCGGGACAAGCTCTGGAAACACCATATATTTT
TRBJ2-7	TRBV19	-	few	CASSIAQGGYEQYF	TGTGCCAGTAGTATAGCCCAGGGAGGCTACGAGCAGTACTTC
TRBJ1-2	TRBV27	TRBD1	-	CASSWTGSLSGYTF	TGTGCCAGCAGTTGGACAGGGTCTCTCTCTGGCTACACCTTC
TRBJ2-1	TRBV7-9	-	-	CASSFGGDEQFF	TGTGCCAGCAGCTTCGGAGGAGATGAGCAGTTCTTC